The T cell receptor beta chain under discussion was sequenced for a study of T cells in Graves' hyperthyroidism and ophthalmopathy. Overall study: Specimen type is peripheral blood, collected at initial diagnosis prior to any treatment.

RNA transcripts yielded amplified TCR beta CDR3 regions. TCR CDR3 regions were first amplified by RT-PCR with HTBI primers. One entry per CDR3 protein results from TCRdb running MiXCR on the multiplex PCR reads. The sample has hundreds of thousands of distinct CDR3 sequences, approximately 40% seen once; the top ten hold around 30%. As to this clonotype: Its antigen remains unknown. A much larger clone lies a single base off, so this may be a read error.

The V and J ends lost 3 bases and 4 bases, in that order; junction bases with no gene match: 2. Germline assignment: CDR1 SNHLY and CDR2 FYNNEI. This CDR3 spans 13 amino acids. Findings of the study overall: Also found in blood were most expanded thyroid clonotypes above 0.001.

The source material was blood. The TCR originated in a woman aged 35 to 49 with Graves' hyperthyroidism. The rearrangement uses TRBV2 and TRBJ1-1, with 7 bases lining up with TRBD1. Here the CDR3 reads CASSDAGGTEAFF. The DNA of the CDR3 is TGTGCCAGCAGTGATGCAGGGGGCACTGAAGCTTTCTTT.